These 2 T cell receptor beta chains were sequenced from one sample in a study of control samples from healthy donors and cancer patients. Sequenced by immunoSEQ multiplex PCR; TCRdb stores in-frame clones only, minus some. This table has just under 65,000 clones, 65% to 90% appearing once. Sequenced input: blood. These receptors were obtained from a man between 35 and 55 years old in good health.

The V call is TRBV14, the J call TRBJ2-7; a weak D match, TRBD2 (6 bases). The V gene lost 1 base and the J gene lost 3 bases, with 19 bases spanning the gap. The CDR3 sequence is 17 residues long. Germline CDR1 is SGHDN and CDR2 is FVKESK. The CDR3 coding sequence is TGTGCCAGCAGCCAAGGATTACTCCGAGGAGGGGACTACGAGCAGTACTTC. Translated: CASSQGLLRGGDYEQYF.

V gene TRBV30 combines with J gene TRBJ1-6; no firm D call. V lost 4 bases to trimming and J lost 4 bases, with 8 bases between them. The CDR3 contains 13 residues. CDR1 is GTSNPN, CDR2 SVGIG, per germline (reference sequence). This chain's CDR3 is CAWTSDYNSPLHF. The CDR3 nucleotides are TGTGCCTGGACGTCCGATTATAATTCACCCCTCCACTTT.